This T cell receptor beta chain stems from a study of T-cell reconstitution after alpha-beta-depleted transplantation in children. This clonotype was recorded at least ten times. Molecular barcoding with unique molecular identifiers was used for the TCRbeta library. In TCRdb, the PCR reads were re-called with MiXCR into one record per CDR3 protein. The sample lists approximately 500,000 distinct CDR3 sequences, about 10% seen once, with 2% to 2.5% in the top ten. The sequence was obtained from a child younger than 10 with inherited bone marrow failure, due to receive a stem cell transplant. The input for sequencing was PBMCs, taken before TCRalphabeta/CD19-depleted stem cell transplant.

The CDR3 coding sequence is TGCAGCGTCGCAAACACCGGGGAGCTGTTTTTT. Translation: CSVANTGELFF. This chain uses TRBV29-1 with TRBJ2-2; D is ambiguous. The CDR3 runs 11 residues. The V end was cut by 6 bases, the J end by 2 bases, with 4 bases between. Germline values: CDR1 SQVTM, CDR2 ANQGSEA.